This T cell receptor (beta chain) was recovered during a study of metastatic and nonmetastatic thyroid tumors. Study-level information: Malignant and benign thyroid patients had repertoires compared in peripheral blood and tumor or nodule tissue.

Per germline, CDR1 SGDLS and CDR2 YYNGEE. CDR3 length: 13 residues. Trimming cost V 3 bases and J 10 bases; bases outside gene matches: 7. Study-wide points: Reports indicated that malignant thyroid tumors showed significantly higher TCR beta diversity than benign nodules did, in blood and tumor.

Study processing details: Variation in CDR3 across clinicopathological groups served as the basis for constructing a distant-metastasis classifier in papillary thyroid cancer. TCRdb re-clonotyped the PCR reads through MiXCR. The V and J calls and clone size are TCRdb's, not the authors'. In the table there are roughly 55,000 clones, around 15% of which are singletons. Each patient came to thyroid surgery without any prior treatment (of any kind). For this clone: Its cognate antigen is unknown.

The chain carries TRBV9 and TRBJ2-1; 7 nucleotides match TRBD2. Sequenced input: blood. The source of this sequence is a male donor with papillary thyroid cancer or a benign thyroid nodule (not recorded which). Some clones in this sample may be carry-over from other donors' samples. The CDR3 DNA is TGTGCCAGCAGCGGTGGGGGGGGACGAGAGCAGTTCTTC. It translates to CASSGGGGREQFF. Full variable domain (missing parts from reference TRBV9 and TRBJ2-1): DSGVTQTPKHLITATGQRVTLRCSPRSGDLSVYWYQQSLDQGLQFLIQYYNGEERAKGNILERFSAQQFPDLHSELNLSSLELGDSALYFCASSGGGGREQFFGPGTRLTVL.